This TCR beta chain was found in a study of shared clonotypes between healthy human individuals. Here immunoSEQ multiplex PCR was the method, and the copy in TCRdb shows in-frame clones only, minus some. The sample consists of some 2.1 million clones, about 95% of them appearing once. This clone appeared once. Only CD45RO-negative cells positively selected for CCR7 counted as naive CD8 cells, so terminally differentiated effector memory CD45RA+ cells were excluded. The V and J ends lost 4 bases and 4 bases respectively, with 18 bases between them. Germline V gene lookup returns CDR1 PRHDT and CDR2 FYEKMQ (reference sequence). CDR3 length: 16 amino acids.

The rearrangement uses TRBV13 and TRBJ2-3, with D hard to call. The sequenced sample was naive CD8+ T cells sorted from blood. The sequence derives from a man aged 18 to 29 in good health. CDR3 loop: CASSSAPTFYSDTQYF. Here the CDR3 DNA reads TGTGCCAGCAGCTCCGCCCCCACGTTTTATTCAGATACGCAGTATTTT.